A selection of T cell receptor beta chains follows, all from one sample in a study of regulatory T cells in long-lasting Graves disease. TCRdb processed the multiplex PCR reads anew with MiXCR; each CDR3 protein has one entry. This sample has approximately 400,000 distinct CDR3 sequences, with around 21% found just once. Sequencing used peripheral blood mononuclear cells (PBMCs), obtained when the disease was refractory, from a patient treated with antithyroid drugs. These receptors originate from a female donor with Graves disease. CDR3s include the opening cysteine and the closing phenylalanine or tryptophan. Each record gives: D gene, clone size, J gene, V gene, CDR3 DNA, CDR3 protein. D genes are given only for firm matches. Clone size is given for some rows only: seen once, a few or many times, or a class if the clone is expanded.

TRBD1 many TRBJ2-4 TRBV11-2 TGTGCCAGCAGGAAGATACAGGGGAGTAGTGCGTACTTC CASRKIQGSSAYF
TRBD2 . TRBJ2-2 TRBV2 TGTGCCAGCACCGGCGGGAGGGATAACACCGGGGAGCTGTTTTTT CASTGGRDNTGELFF
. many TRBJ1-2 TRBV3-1 TGTGCCAGCAGCCTGACCTCGGGGGGCTACACCTTC CASSLTSGGYTF
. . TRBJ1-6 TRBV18 TGTGCCAGCTCACCACAGAGATATAATTCACCCCTCCACTTT CASSPQRYNSPLHF
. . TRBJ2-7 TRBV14 TGTGCCAGCAGCCCGCGGGGAGCGCTTTCCTACGAGCAGTACTTC CASSPRGALSYEQYF
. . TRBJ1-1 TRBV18 TGTGCCAGCTCACCATCGGGTGCGAACACTGAAGCTTTCTTT CASSPSGANTEAFF
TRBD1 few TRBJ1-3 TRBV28 TGTGCCAGCAGAGGGACAGGGGTCCGTAACACCATATATTTT CASRGTGVRNTIYF
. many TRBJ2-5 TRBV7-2 TGTGCCAGCAGCTTAGAGGACCCAACCCAAGAGACCCAGTACTTC CASSLEDPTQETQYF
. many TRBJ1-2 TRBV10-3 TGTGCCATCAGTCCAGATAACTATGGCTACACCTTC CAISPDNYGYTF
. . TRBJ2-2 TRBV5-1 TGCGCCAGCAGCCACTTGGCGGGGAACACCGGGGAGCTGTTTTTT CASSHLAGNTGELFF
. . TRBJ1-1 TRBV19 TGTGCCAGTACTACCGGGTTTGTAGACACTGAAGCTTTCTTT CASTTGFVDTEAFF
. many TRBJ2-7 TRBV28 TGTGCCAGCACCGAAGGGGGGTATTACGAGCAGTACTTC CASTEGGYYEQYF
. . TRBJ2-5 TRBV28 TGTGCCAGCAGTTTACGTGTCAGCCAAGAGACCCAGTACTTC CASSLRVSQETQYF
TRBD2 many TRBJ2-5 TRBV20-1 TGCAGTGCGATATCGGGACTACAACTTCAAGAGACCCAGTACTTC CSAISGLQLQETQYF
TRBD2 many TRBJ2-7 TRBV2 TGTGCCAGCAGTGTAGCGGGAGGGCCGGGCGAGCAGTACTTC CASSVAGGPGEQYF
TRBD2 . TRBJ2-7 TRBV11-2 TGTGCCAGCAGCCTGCTAGCGGGACAGACCGAGCAGTACTTC CASSLLAGQTEQYF
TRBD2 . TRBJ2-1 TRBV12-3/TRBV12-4 TGTGCCAGCAGTTTCCCGCTAGCGGGCGAAAACAATGAGCAGTTCTTC CASSFPLAGENNEQFF
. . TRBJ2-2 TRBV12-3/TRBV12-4 TGTGCCAGCAGCCGAATGACCAACACCGGGGAGCTGTTTTTT CASSRMTNTGELFF
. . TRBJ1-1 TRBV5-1 TGCGCCAGCAGCTTGGCCAGCTCGGGGTTAGCTGAAGCTTTCTTT CASSLASSGLAEAFF
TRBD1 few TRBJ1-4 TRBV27 TGTGCCAGCAGTTCAGGGGGTTTTAATGAAAAACTGTTTTTT CASSSGGFNEKLFF
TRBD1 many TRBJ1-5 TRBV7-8 TGTGCCAGCAGACCGACAGGGGATCAGCCCCAGCATTTT CASRPTGDQPQHF
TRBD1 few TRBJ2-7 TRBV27 TGTGCCAGCAGCAAACAGGGGGTGGAGGGTCTCTACGAGCAGTACTTC CASSKQGVEGLYEQYF
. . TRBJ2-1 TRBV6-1 TGTGCCAGCAGTGAACTGGTTTACAATGAGCAGTTCTTC CASSELVYNEQFF
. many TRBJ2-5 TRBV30 TGTGCCTGGAGCACCCTAGCTCCCCAAGAGACCCAGTACTTC CAWSTLAPQETQYF
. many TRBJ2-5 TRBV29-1 TGCAGCGTTGAGGGTCTAGCCGGGGAGACCCAGTACTTC CSVEGLAGETQYF
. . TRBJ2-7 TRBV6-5 TGTGCCAGCAGTTACGCCAGGCTGGGGCCGTACGAGCAGTACTTC CASSYARLGPYEQYF
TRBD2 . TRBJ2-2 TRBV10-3 TGTGCCATCAGTGAGACTAGCGGATACACCGGGGAGCTGTTTTTT CAISETSGYTGELFF
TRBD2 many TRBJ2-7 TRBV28 TGTGCCAGCAGTCCCGGGACTAGCGGGAACGACGAGCAGTACTTC CASSPGTSGNDEQYF
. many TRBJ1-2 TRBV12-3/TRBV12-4 TGTGCCAGCACCCTCTCGGCAGGGATTGGAGACTACACCTTC CASTLSAGIGDYTF
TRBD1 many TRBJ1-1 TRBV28 TGTGCCAGCAGTCCGAACAGGGGGCGAGCTTTCTTT CASSPNRGRAFF
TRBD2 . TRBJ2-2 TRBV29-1 TGCAGCACACACACTAGCGGGAGTAACACCGGGGAGCTGTTTTTT CSTHTSGSNTGELFF
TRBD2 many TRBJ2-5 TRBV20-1 TGCAGTGCCCAGCGGGGACTTAGGGAGACCCAGTACTTC CSAQRGLRETQYF
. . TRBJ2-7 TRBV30 TGTGCCTGGAGTAGGATCGACGAGCAGTACTTC CAWSRIDEQYF
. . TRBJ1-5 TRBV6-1 TGTGCCAGCAGTGAAGCGTGGGGGTATCAGCCCCAGCATTTT CASSEAWGYQPQHF
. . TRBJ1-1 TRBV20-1 TGCAGTGCTAGAGTTCTTATAATGAGCACTGAAGCTTTCTTT CSARVLIMSTEAFF
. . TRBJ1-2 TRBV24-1 TGTGCCACCGGTGACAGATCCTATGGCTACACCTTC CATGDRSYGYTF
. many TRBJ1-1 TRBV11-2 TGTGCCAGCAGCTTATACCCGAACACTGAAGCTTTCTTT CASSLYPNTEAFF
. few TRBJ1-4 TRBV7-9 TGTGCCAGCAGCTACGACGGTTATCTCCTGTTTTTT CASSYDGYLLFF
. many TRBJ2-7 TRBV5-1 TGCGCCAGCAGCTTCCTCACTAGCAGGTCCTACGAGCAGTACTTC CASSFLTSRSYEQYF
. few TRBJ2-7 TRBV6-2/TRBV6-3 TGTGCCAGCAGTAACAGGGAGAGCTCCTACGAGCAGTACTTC CASSNRESSYEQYF
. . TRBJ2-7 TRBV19 TGTGCCAGTAGTATAGATCTTGGTCTCTCCTACGAGCAGTACTTC CASSIDLGLSYEQYF
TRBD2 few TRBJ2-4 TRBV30 TGTGCCTGGAGTGTACTCCCGTGGCTAGCGGAAAACATTCAGTACTTC CAWSVLPWLAENIQYF
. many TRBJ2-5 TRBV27 TGTGCCAGCAGTTTAAGGTTTGGGCAGGCTCAAGAGACCCAGTACTTC CASSLRFGQAQETQYF
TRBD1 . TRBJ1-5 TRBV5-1 TGCGCCAGCAGCCCAGGGGGCGGAAGGGGCAATCAGCCCCAGCATTTT CASSPGGGRGNQPQHF
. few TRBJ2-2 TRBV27 TGTGCCAGCAGCCTGGGCACGGATAACACCGGGGAGCTGTTTTTT CASSLGTDNTGELFF
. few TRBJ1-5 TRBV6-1 TGTGCCAGCAGTGAACCGGCAGGGGAGCATTTT CASSEPAGEHF
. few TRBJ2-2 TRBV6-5 TGTGCCAGCAGTTACTTGCGGGACTTTTCCACCGGGGAGCTGTTTTTT CASSYLRDFSTGELFF
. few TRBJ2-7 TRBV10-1 TGCGCCAGCAGTGAGTCTCAGGGGATTTCGGTTCAGTACTTC CASSESQGISVQYF
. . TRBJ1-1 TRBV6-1 TGTGCCAGCAGTATGGGACAACGAGTTGAAGCTTTCTTT CASSMGQRVEAFF
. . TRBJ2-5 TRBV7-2 TGTGCCAGCAGCCCTCGGCCGAACCCGGAGACCCAGTACTTC CASSPRPNPETQYF
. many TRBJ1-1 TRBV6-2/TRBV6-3 TGTGCCAGCAGTTCCGACGACATCTACACTGAAGCTTTCTTT CASSSDDIYTEAFF
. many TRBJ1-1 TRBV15 TGTGCCACCAGCAGAGATCGAGGGACGGAGACTGAAGCTTTCTTT CATSRDRGTETEAFF
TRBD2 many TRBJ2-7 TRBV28 TGTGCCAGCAGTTTACCACCCTGGACTAGCGGGAGGGCCCCCCTGAATGAGCAGTACTTC CASSLPPWTSGRAPLNEQYF
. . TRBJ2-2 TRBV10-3 TGTGCCATCACGGGACTCCCGAACACCGGGGAGCTGTTTTTT CAITGLPNTGELFF